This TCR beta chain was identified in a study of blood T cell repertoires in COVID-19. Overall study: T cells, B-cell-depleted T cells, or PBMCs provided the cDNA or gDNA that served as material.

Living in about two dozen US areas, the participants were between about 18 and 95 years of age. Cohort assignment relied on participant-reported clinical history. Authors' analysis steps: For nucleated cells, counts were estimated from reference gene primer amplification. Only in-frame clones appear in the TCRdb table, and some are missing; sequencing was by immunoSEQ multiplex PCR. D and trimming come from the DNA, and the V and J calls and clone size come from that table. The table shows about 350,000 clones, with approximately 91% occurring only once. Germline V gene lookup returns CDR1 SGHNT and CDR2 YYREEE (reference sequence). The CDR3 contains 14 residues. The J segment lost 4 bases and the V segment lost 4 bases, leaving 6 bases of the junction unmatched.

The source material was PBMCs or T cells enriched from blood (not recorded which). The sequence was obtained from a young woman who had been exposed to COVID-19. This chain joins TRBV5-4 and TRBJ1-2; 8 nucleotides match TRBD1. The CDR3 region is CASSLGQGSYGYTF. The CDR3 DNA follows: TGTGCCAGCAGCCTTGGACAGGGTAGCTATGGCTACACCTTC.